The rows below give T cell receptor beta chains drawn from one sample of a study of cytomegalovirus exposure and HLA in healthy donors. Assay used: immunoSEQ multiplex PCR; TCRdb lists only in-frame clones, some missing. The table shows some 120,000 clones, with 80% to 90% occurring only once. Material for sequencing was PBMCs. The receptors originated from a woman aged 18-35 years in good health and CMV-seronegative. CDR3s include the opening cysteine and the closing phenylalanine or tryptophan. The order of the fields is D gene, clone size, J gene, V gene, CDR3 DNA, CDR3 protein. D genes are given only for firm matches. For some rows the clone size is stated as once, few or many, or as a class when expanded; others skip it.

- | - | TRBJ1-6 | TRBV7-6 | TGTGCCAGCAGCCCCGGAGTTGAACCTTCGAATTCACCCCTCCACTTT | CASSPGVEPSNSPLHF
TRBD1 | - | TRBJ1-1 | TRBV5-1 | TGCGCCAGCAGGGGGACAGTCAACACTGAAGCTTTCTTT | CASRGTVNTEAFF
- | - | TRBJ1-2 | TRBV7-2 | TGTGCCAGCAGCTTAGGACAGCTACACGGTAACTATGGCTACACCTTC | CASSLGQLHGNYGYTF
- | - | TRBJ1-2 | TRBV7-2 | TGTGCCAGCAGCTTGGTTGATACGGACTATGGCTACACCTTC | CASSLVDTDYGYTF
- | - | TRBJ2-1 | TRBV5-4 | TGTGCCAGCAGCTTGCGGGAGACTGCTAGCTCCTACAATGAGCAGTTCTTC | CASSLRETASSYNEQFF
- | - | TRBJ2-1 | TRBV9 | TGTGCCAGCAGCGTAAATATAGGGGGCTACAATGAGCAGTTCTTC | CASSVNIGGYNEQFF
TRBD1 | - | TRBJ2-2 | TRBV5-1 | TGCGCCAGCAGCACCGGACAGGGGGCGGCCGGGGAGCTGTTTTTT | CASSTGQGAAGELFF
- | - | TRBJ1-6 | TRBV7-3 | TGTGCCAGCAGCTTCGAGTCCTATAATTCACCCCTCCACTTT | CASSFESYNSPLHF
TRBD2 | - | TRBJ2-7 | TRBV4-1 | TGCGCCAGCAGCCATTTGGCCGAGGCGGGGGACGAGCAGTACTTC | CASSHLAEAGDEQYF
- | many | TRBJ2-7 | TRBV4-1 | TGCGCCAGCAGCCCCTATTCGGCAGGGGCCATGGGCTACGAGCAGTACTTC | CASSPYSAGAMGYEQYF
TRBD1 | - | TRBJ1-6 | TRBV9 | TGTGCCAGCAGCCCCCGGACAGGGGAGTCTTCACCCCTCCACTTT | CASSPRTGESSPLHF
TRBD2 | once | TRBJ2-5 | TRBV7-2 | TGTGCCAGCAGCTTAGTGGCTAGCGGTTATCAAGAGACCCAGTACTTC | CASSLVASGYQETQYF
- | - | TRBJ1-2 | TRBV6-1 | TGTGCCAGCGCCACGGAGGTCCGAGGCTACACCTTC | CASATEVRGYTF
TRBD1 | - | TRBJ1-4 | TRBV6-1 | TGTGCCAGCAGTGGAACAGACAGGGGCATAACTAATGAAAAACTGTTTTTT | CASSGTDRGITNEKLFF
TRBD2 | - | TRBJ2-1 | TRBV18 | TGTGCCAGCTCACCGTCACTAGCGGGAGTAGTCGATGAGCAGTTCTTC | CASSPSLAGVVDEQFF
TRBD2 | - | TRBJ2-6 | TRBV27 | TGTGCCAGCAGGCAGACTAGCGGGAGTCTTGGGGCCAACGTCCTGACTTTC | CASRQTSGSLGANVLTF